The 31 T cell receptor beta chains reported below all come from one sample, sequenced in a study of cytomegalovirus exposure and HLA in healthy donors. The repertoire was sequenced with immunoSEQ multiplex PCR; TCRdb's copy has only in-frame clones and lacks some. The sample holds 150,000 to 180,000 clones; around 83% are singletons and the top ten take roughly 1.9%. The specimen sequenced was PBMCs. These receptors came from a human donor in good health.

This chain links TRBV27 with TRBJ2-2; no firm D call. CDR3 length equals 15 residues. V shed 2 bases and J shed 0 bases, with 7 bases lying between them. Germline values: CDR1 MNHEY, CDR2 SMNVEV (reference sequence). CDR3 region: CASSLGQTNTGELFF. CDR3 in DNA: TGTGCCAGCAGTTTAGGGCAGACGAACACCGGGGAGCTGTTTTTT.

V usage is TRBV6-5 and J usage is TRBJ2-3; TRBD1 matches 7 bases. CDR1 is MNHEY and CDR2 is SVGAGI in the germline V gene. V gave up 6 bases and J gave up 4 bases; unmatched junction bases: 4. The CDR3 consists of 13 residues. The CDR3 region has the DNA TGTGCCAGCAGATTCGACAGGGCAGATACGCAGTATTTT. This encodes CASRFDRADTQYF.

The chain carries TRBV27 and TRBJ1-1; TRBD1 agrees at 7 bases. Germline lookup yields CDR1 MNHEY and CDR2 SMNVEV (reference sequence). The CDR3 extends over 15 amino acids. The V and J ends lost 5 bases and 3 bases, in that order; junction bases with no gene match: 9. As DNA, the CDR3 is TGTGCCAGCAGTCCCGGAGGGGGGACAGACACTGAAGCTTTCTTT. Encoded protein: CASSPGGGTDTEAFF.

The rearrangement uses TRBV19 and TRBJ1-5; D is unresolved. In germline, CDR1 is LNHDA, CDR2 SQIVND (reference sequence). V lost 3 bases and J lost 4, with 7 bases in between. The CDR3 spans 13 residues. CDR3 region: CASSIFMNQPQHF. In nucleotides, the CDR3 is TGTGCCAGTAGTATTTTTATGAATCAGCCCCAGCATTTT. Together with reference TRBV19 and TRBJ1-5, the CDR3 gives the full variable domain: DGGITQSPKYLFRKEGQNVTLSCEQNLNHDAMYWYRQDPGQGLRLIYYSQIVNDFQKGDIAEGYSVSREKKESFPLTVTSAQKNPTAFYLCASSIFMNQPQHFGDGTRLSIL.

The chain recombines TRBV6-1 with TRBJ2-3; 14 bases are a match to TRBD2. The CDR3 extends over 14 amino acids. The V gene end was trimmed by 11 bases and the J gene end by 3 bases; junction bases not matched to a gene: 4. Germline V lookup: CDR1 MNHNS, CDR2 SASEGT. CDR3 amino acids: CAGTSGRGTDTQYF. For the CDR3, the DNA is TGTGCCGGGACTAGCGGGAGAGGGACAGATACGCAGTATTTT.

This clone appeared once. The chain carries TRBV7-9 and TRBJ2-7; the D gene is possibly TRBD2 (7 bases). CDR3 length: 12 residues. Germline CDR1 SEHNR, CDR2 FQNEAQ (reference sequence). V was shortened by 5 bases and J by 11 bases, with 16 bases between the two germline ends. CDR3 loop: CASSPRGGEEYF. Written as DNA, the CDR3 is TGTGCCAGCAGCCCGAGGGGGGGTGAGGAGTACTTC.

J is TRBJ1-2 and V is TRBV5-5; D might be TRBD1 (6 bases). This CDR3 is built from 13 residues. V was shortened by 4 bases and J by 5 bases, with 12 bases between the two germline ends. The germline V gene encodes CDR1 SGHKS and CDR2 YYEKEE (reference sequence). The CDR3 DNA reads TGTGCCAGCAGCCGCGACAGGCTATATGGCTACACCTTC. Amino acid sequence: CASSRDRLYGYTF.

This chain links TRBV5-1 with TRBJ2-6, with TRBD2 matching 7 bases. CDR3 length: 16 residues. V was pared by 4 bases and J by 0 bases, with 4 bases of the junction left unmatched. Germline CDR1 reads SGHRS; CDR2 reads YFSETQ. The CDR3: CASSLGGSSGANVLTF. As DNA, the CDR3 is TGCGCCAGCAGCCTGGGAGGGAGCTCTGGGGCCAACGTCCTGACTTTC.

The chain links TRBV6-1 to TRBJ1-1, with D perhaps TRBD1 (6 bases). Germline-derived CDR1 and CDR2 are MNHNS and SASEGT. The germline V and J ends were trimmed by 11 bases and 0 bases, with 19 bases remaining between them. The CDR3 loop spans 15 amino acids. CDR3 sequence: CAGWTAGAMNTEAFF. The CDR3 DNA is TGTGCCGGTTGGACAGCCGGGGCTATGAACACTGAAGCTTTCTTT.

The CDR3 protein is CASSRDTNTEAFF. CDR3 coding DNA: TGCGCCAGCAGTCGGGACACCAACACTGAAGCTTTCTTT. This sequence joins TRBV10-1 and TRBJ1-1; TRBD1 is a possible D gene (6 bases). Trimming took off 5 bases at V and 2 bases at J, with 9 bases between the two ends. CDR1 and CDR2 (germline): WNHNN, SYGVQD (reference sequence). This CDR3 contains 13 residues.

The chain uses TRBV7-8 and TRBJ1-4; no definite D call. V was trimmed by 0 bases and J by 3 bases, leaving 8 bases between them. The CDR3 spans 15 residues. Germline V gives CDR1 SGHVS, CDR2 FQNEAQ. CDR3 sequence: CASSLADRSNEKLFF. The CDR3 bases are TGTGCCAGCAGCTTAGCTGATAGATCTAATGAAAAACTGTTTTTT.

This clone was seen once. The gene calls are TRBV7-2 and TRBJ1-5; TRBD1 is a possible D gene (5 bases). Germline loops: CDR1 SGHTA, CDR2 FQGNSA. Trimming removed 3 bases from V and 9 bases from J, with 21 bases in between. This CDR3 has 16 residues. Written as DNA, the CDR3 is TGTGCCAGCAGCTTGTTCGCAGGGTCGGTCCAAGGGCCCCAGCATTTT. Translation: CASSLFAGSVQGPQHF.

The V gene is TRBV5-5, the J gene TRBJ2-7; 8 bases agree with TRBD1. V lost 4 bases to trimming and J lost 3 bases; unmatched junction nucleotides: 9. The CDR3 is made up of 15 amino acids. Germline V gene sequence: CDR1 SGHKS, CDR2 YYEKEE (reference sequence). CDR3 DNA: TGTGCCAGCAGCCAGGGACAGGCGACAGGCTACGAGCAGTACTTC. Amino acids: CASSQGQATGYEQYF.

J is TRBJ1-6 and V is TRBV27, with D perhaps matching TRBD1 (6 bases). CDR1 MNHEY and CDR2 SMNVEV come from the germline V gene (reference sequence). This CDR3 comprises 17 residues. V was cut by 6 bases and J by 5 bases, with 20 bases left in between. The CDR3 DNA reads as TGTGCCAGCAGGAAGGGACAAGGGGCCCCCAATAATTCACCCCTCCACTTT. It translates to CASRKGQGAPNNSPLHF.

V and J are TRBV10-3 and TRBJ2-5; D unclear. The CDR3 is made up of 14 amino acids. Deletions cut 6 bases from V and 7 bases from J, with 18 bases between. CDR1 and CDR2 from the germline V gene are ENHRY and SYGVKD. The CDR3 spells CAISDGFPRGTQYF. The CDR3 nucleotides are TGTGCCATCAGCGACGGGTTCCCTAGAGGGACCCAGTACTTC.

J is TRBJ2-5 and V is TRBV11-2, with 9 bases fitting TRBD2. The germline gives CDR1 SGHAT, CDR2 FQNNGV. Trimming removed 1 base from V and 2 bases from J; junction bases left unmatched: 11. The CDR3 covers 18 residues. The CDR3 spells CASSLGIAGAVEQETQYF. The CDR3 nucleotides are TGTGCCAGCAGCTTAGGAATAGCGGGGGCCGTGGAACAAGAGACCCAGTACTTC.

The rearrangement uses TRBV13 and TRBJ2-7, with TRBD1 identical over 12 bases. J lost 1 base, V lost 8 bases, and 12 bases had no gene match. The CDR3 runs to 17 residues. Germline V gives CDR1 PRHDT, CDR2 FYEKMQ (reference sequence). In DNA, the CDR3 is TGTGCCAGCTCCCTAGGGACAGGGGGCTTTATTTCCTACGAGCAGTACTTC. Protein sequence: CASSLGTGGFISYEQYF.

The rearrangement joins TRBV7-2 to TRBJ2-7; 8 nucleotides match TRBD1. The J segment lost 3 bases and the V segment lost 3 bases, leaving 7 bases of the junction unmatched. CDR1 and CDR2 from the germline V gene are SGHTA and FQGNSA. This CDR3 contains 15 residues. The CDR3 nucleotides are TGTGCCAGCAGCTTGAGGACAGGGAGAGACTACGAGCAGTACTTC. This gives the protein CASSLRTGRDYEQYF.

V gene TRBV18 combines with J gene TRBJ1-5; a weak D match, TRBD1 (5 bases). Looked up from germline, CDR1 is KGHSH and CDR2 is LQKENI. This CDR3 is built from 15 residues. Trimming cost V 4 bases and J 1 base, with 11 bases left between them. CDR3 amino acids: CASSRGSASNQPQHF. The CDR3 DNA follows: TGTGCCAGCTCACGGGGCAGCGCGAGCAATCAGCCCCAGCATTTT.

The chain uses TRBV9 and TRBJ2-1; 7 bases line up with TRBD1. Losses at the gene ends were 0 bases for V and 2 bases for J; bases not matched to a gene: 2. The CDR3 is 15 amino acids. The V gene's germline CDR1 is SGDLS and CDR2 YYNGEE. CDR3 sequence: CASSVEGAPYNEQFF. In DNA, the CDR3 is TGTGCCAGCAGCGTAGAGGGGGCCCCCTACAATGAGCAGTTCTTC.

V is TRBV7-9 and J is TRBJ1-2; D possibly corresponds to TRBD1 (5 bases). The CDR3 is 13 residues long. V shed 2 bases and J shed 6 bases, with 10 bases lying between them. Germline V lookup: CDR1 SEHNR, CDR2 FQNEAQ (reference sequence). Here the CDR3 DNA reads TGTGCCAGCAGCTTAAGATCGGGGGATGGCTACACCTTC. As protein: CASSLRSGDGYTF.

The chain carries TRBV5-4 and TRBJ1-2; D is ambiguous. The CDR3 totals 12 residues. V was trimmed by 3 bases and J by 8 bases, leaving 11 bases between them. Looked up from germline, CDR1 is SGHNT and CDR2 is YYREEE (reference sequence). CDR3 DNA sequence: TGTGCCAGCAGCTGGTGGAGGATGGGCTACACCTTC. Its translation is CASSWWRMGYTF.

The chain has TRBV12-5 and TRBJ1-1, with 8 bases that match TRBD1. This CDR3 is 13 amino acids long. V trimming: 6 bases; J trimming: 4 bases; junction bases outside the gene matches: 4. Germline V lookup: CDR1 LGHNT, CDR2 FRNRAP. CDR3 sequence reads: CASGNTGGTEAFF. The CDR3 DNA follows: TGTGCTAGTGGCAACACAGGGGGCACTGAAGCTTTCTTT.

This chain uses TRBV6-1 with TRBJ2-2; TRBD2 might be the D (6 bases). V lost 7 bases and J lost 4, with 10 bases in between. The CDR3 totals 13 residues. Germline CDR1 reads MNHNS; CDR2 reads SASEGT. CDR3 amino acids: CASTYGSTGELFF. Here the CDR3 DNA reads TGTGCCAGCACTTACGGGAGCACCGGGGAGCTGTTTTTT.

The DNA for the CDR3 is TGTGCCAGCAGCAAGATTACGGACACAAGGATTGCAACTAATGAAAAACTGTTTTTT. Translating it yields CASSKITDTRIATNEKLFF. The rearrangement joins TRBV21-1 to TRBJ1-4; TRBD1, the table's D call, lacks a check against the DNA. TRBV21-1 is deemed a pseudogene. This CDR3 contains 19 residues.

This clone was found once. This chain connects TRBV9 to TRBJ1-2; D remains ambiguous. The CDR3 is 12 amino acids. Germline assignment: CDR1 SGDLS and CDR2 YYNGEE. V was trimmed by 0 bases and J by 9 bases, leaving 9 bases between them. Written as DNA, the CDR3 is TGTGCCAGCAGCGTAGGAGGGTCTAGCTACACCTTC. It specifies CASSVGGSSYTF.

V and J are TRBV11-2 and TRBJ2-2; 8 bases agree with TRBD1. CDR3 length: 14 residues. Per germline, CDR1 SGHAT and CDR2 FQNNGV. V shed 3 bases and J 7 bases; nucleotides not matched to a gene: 4. This CDR3 is CASSLDREVGELFF. CDR3 nucleotides: TGTGCCAGCAGCTTGGACAGGGAGGTCGGGGAGCTGTTTTTT.

This chain connects TRBV2 to TRBJ2-7; D remains unclear. V shed 3 bases and J shed 2 bases, with 11 bases lying between them. This CDR3 contains 14 residues. Germline loops: CDR1 SNHLY, CDR2 FYNNEI. For the CDR3, the DNA is TGTGCCAGCAGTGATAGCTTTGAAACCTACGAGCAGTACTTC. Protein sequence: CASSDSFETYEQYF.

This chain's CDR3 is CATLKIKARHEKLFF. Here the CDR3 DNA reads TGCGCCACCCTAAAAATTAAAGCACGCCATGAAAAACTGTTTTTT. V gene TRBV10-2 combines with J gene TRBJ1-4; D not certain. Germline assignment: CDR1 WSHSY and CDR2 SAAADI. The CDR3 spans 15 residues. Trimming removed 10 bases at V and 6 bases at J, with 21 bases between.

V is TRBV5-6 and J is TRBJ2-1, with TRBD2 identical over 9 bases. The CDR3 loop spans 15 amino acids. The V gene end was trimmed by 4 bases and the J gene end by 2 bases; junction bases not matched to a gene: 4. Germline CDR1 is SGHDT and CDR2 is YYEEEE. The CDR3 DNA follows: TGTGCCAGCAGCCAACTAGCGGGTCCCTACAATGAGCAGTTCTTC. Translated, it gives CASSQLAGPYNEQFF.

The chain has TRBV4-1 and TRBJ1-2; perhaps TRBD1 as D (6 bases). The CDR3 contains 14 residues. Germline lookup yields CDR1 MGHRA and CDR2 YSYEKL. The ends were cut back, 6 bases at V and 0 bases at J, with 11 bases in the middle. The CDR3: CASRRTVANYGYTF. For the CDR3, the DNA is TGCGCCAGCAGGAGGACAGTAGCTAACTATGGCTACACCTTC.